A single sample gave rise to the 28 T cell receptor beta chains below, sequenced in a study of shared clonotypes between healthy human individuals. The assay was immunoSEQ multiplex PCR, and TCRdb's table has in-frame clones only and misses some. The sample lists 2 million to 3 million clones; roughly 93% were seen once. The sample comprised naive CD4+ T cells from PBMCs. The subset is: CD45RA+ positively selected. Receptors originate from a man younger than 30 in good health. Some clones in this sample may be carry-over from other donors' samples.

V is TRBV9 and J is TRBJ2-2; 8 positions match TRBD1. J lost 1 base, V lost 4 bases, and 12 bases had no gene match. Germline assignment: CDR1 SGDLS and CDR2 YYNGEE. The CDR3 spans 18 residues. The CDR3 spells CASSRTGYNGRNTGELFF. The CDR3 DNA reads TGTGCCAGCAGCAGGACAGGGTATAATGGACGGAACACCGGGGAGCTGTTTTTT.

This chain connects TRBV2 to TRBJ2-6, with D possibly being TRBD1 or TRBD2 (5 bases each). Germline V CDR1 and CDR2: SNHLY, FYNNEI. The CDR3 loop spans 18 amino acids. V was shortened by 8 bases and J by 5 bases, with 25 bases between the two germline ends. CDR3 region: CASLARVLVYSRANVLTF. The CDR3 DNA is TGTGCCAGCCTAGCCAGGGTCCTAGTGTATTCCCGGGCCAACGTCCTGACTTTC.

The V gene is TRBV27, the J gene TRBJ2-2; TRBD2 matches 9 bases. Germline V lookup: CDR1 MNHEY, CDR2 SMNVEV (reference sequence). The CDR3 spans 15 residues. J lost 6 bases, V lost 5 bases, and 7 bases had no gene match. The CDR3 bases are TGTGCCAGCAGTATTAGCGGGAGTCTGGCCGGGGAGCTGTTTTTT. It codes for CASSISGSLAGELFF.

The chain uses TRBV2 and TRBJ2-5, with D perhaps TRBD1 or TRBD2 (5 bases each). The V end lost 5 bases, the J end lost 4 bases, and 17 bases lay between the germline ends. Germline-derived CDR1 and CDR2 are SNHLY and FYNNEI. This CDR3 is built from 15 residues. DNA of the CDR3: TGTGCCAGCAGTTTCGGGACCGACTGGGGAGAGACCCAGTACTTC. Its protein is CASSFGTDWGETQYF.

A note on this clone: Other nucleotide sequences from this sample produce the same CDR3. V is TRBV6-5 and J is TRBJ1-2; tentatively, D is TRBD1 (5 bases). This CDR3 spans 15 amino acids. The V end lost 0 bases, the J end lost 7 bases, and 15 bases lay between the germline ends. From germline, CDR1 is MNHEY and CDR2 SVGAGI. The CDR3, as DNA: TGTGCCAGCAGTTACTCGGGGCAGGGAAGGAGTGGCTACACCTTC. It yields the protein CASSYSGQGRSGYTF.

This clone came up once. This CDR3 is also generated by other DNA sequences in the sample. The chain employs TRBV5-1 and TRBJ2-5, with D possibly matching TRBD1 (6 bases). Trimming stripped 2 bases from V and 4 bases from J, with 12 bases between. Germline assignment: CDR1 SGHRS and CDR2 YFSETQ. The CDR3 consists of 14 residues. The CDR3, as DNA: TGCGCCAGCAGCTTTACAGGGCTTGGAGAGACCCAGTACTTC. It translates to CASSFTGLGETQYF.

The rearrangement uses TRBV5-1 and TRBJ2-5; 8 bases match TRBD1. Trimming took 5 bases from V and 4 from J; bases not matched to a gene: 10. This CDR3 comprises 15 residues. Germline assignment: CDR1 SGHRS and CDR2 YFSETQ. The CDR3 DNA is TGCGCCAGCAGACCTTATGGACAGGGAGGAGAGACCCAGTACTTC. As protein: CASRPYGQGGETQYF.

The chain uses TRBV5-5 and TRBJ2-7, with 7 bases identical to TRBD2. The V gene's germline CDR1 is SGHKS and CDR2 YYEKEE (reference sequence). The CDR3 sequence is 14 residues long. J was trimmed by 3 bases and V by 4 bases; bases with no gene match: 7. CDR3 in amino acids: CASSPRGVIYEQYF. CDR3 DNA: TGTGCCAGCAGCCCCCGGGGGGTCATCTACGAGCAGTACTTC. The full variable domain, in which reference TRBV5-5 and TRBJ2-7 provide the parts outside the CDR3, is DAGVTQSPTHLIKTRGQQVTLRCSPISGHKSVSWYQQVLGQGPQFIFQYYEKEERGRGNFPDRFSARQFPNYSSELNVNALLLGDSALYLCASSPRGVIYEQYFGPGTRLTVT.

Details on this clone: Other nucleotide sequences from this sample produce the same CDR3. The V gene is TRBV9, the J gene TRBJ2-1, with D perhaps TRBD1 or TRBD2 (5 bases each). The V gene lost 0 bases and the J gene lost 7 bases, with 8 bases spanning the gap. The CDR3 loop spans 13 amino acids. Looked up from germline, CDR1 is SGDLS and CDR2 is YYNGEE. This CDR3 reads CASSVGGRNEQFF. The DNA for the CDR3 is TGTGCCAGCAGCGTAGGGGGGAGAAATGAGCAGTTCTTC.

The V call is TRBV7-2, the J call TRBJ2-5; TRBD2 agrees at 9 bases. Germline CDR1 is SGHTA and CDR2 is FQGNSA. The CDR3 is 18 residues long. Losses at the gene ends were 1 base for V and 5 bases for J; bases not matched to a gene: 14. CDR3 in DNA: TGTGCCAGCAGCTTAGATCGTTTCGGCGGGAGGGTCCCTGAGACCCAGTACTTC. Its protein product is CASSLDRFGGRVPETQYF.

This clone has a single count. The rearrangement uses TRBV4-2 and TRBJ1-4; D not resolved. CDR3 length: 15 residues. The germline V gene has CDR1 LGHNA and CDR2 YNFKEQ. V dropped 0 bases and J dropped 4 bases, with 9 bases sitting between them. For the CDR3, the DNA is TGTGCCAGCAGCCAAGAGGGATCCAATAATGAAAAACTGTTTTTT. Its protein is CASSQEGSNNEKLFF.

The chain recombines TRBV6-1 with TRBJ1-5; D remains ambiguous. V lost 0 bases and J 4 bases, leaving 7 bases between the germline ends. CDR3 size: 14 residues. CDR1 and CDR2 (germline): MNHNS, SASEGT. DNA of the CDR3: TGTGCCAGCAGTGAAGCTCACCATAATCAGCCCCAGCATTTT. Protein sequence: CASSEAHHNQPQHF.

This chain links TRBV28 with TRBJ1-2, with 10 bases lining up with TRBD1. V was clipped by 4 bases and J by 7 bases; unmatched bases: 9. Germline V gene data show CDR1 as MDHEN and CDR2 as SYDVKM. There are 15 residues in the CDR3. The CDR3 nucleotides read TGTGCCAGCAGTTCAATGACAGGGGGCGCGAGTGGCTACACCTTC. Its translation: CASSSMTGGASGYTF.

The chain joins TRBV6-6 to TRBJ2-1; D possibly matches TRBD1 or TRBD2 (5 bases each). V lost 2 bases and J lost 9, with 17 bases in between. This CDR3 spans 15 amino acids. CDR1 is MNHNY and CDR2 is SVGAGI in the germline V gene (reference sequence). The CDR3 nucleotides are TGTGCCAGCAGTTACGGCTTGGGGGTGGTGAGTGAGCAGTTCTTC. Translation gives CASSYGLGVVSEQFF.

The chain carries TRBV10-3 and TRBJ1-4; D call uncertain. Germline-derived CDR1 and CDR2 are ENHRY and SYGVKD. The CDR3 runs to 16 residues. V lost 2 bases and J lost 4, with 14 bases in between. In nucleotides, the CDR3 is TGTGCCATCAGTGAGGCCGGCCGTCGGGGTAATGAAAAACTGTTTTTT. It codes for CAISEAGRRGNEKLFF.

The CDR3 nucleotides read TGTGCCAGCAGCAAAACCTCGACAGGGGGCCTTGGCTACACCTTC. Translation gives CASSKTSTGGLGYTF. The rearrangement joins TRBV7-2 to TRBJ1-2; 10 bases line up with TRBD1. The CDR3 totals 15 residues. Trimming took 5 bases from V and 7 from J; bases not matched to a gene: 10. The V gene's germline CDR1 is SGHTA and CDR2 FQGNSA.

The chain is built from TRBV28 and TRBJ2-1; TRBD1 matches at 10 bases. J was trimmed by 4 bases and V by 6 bases; bases with no gene match: 3. In germline, CDR1 is MDHEN, CDR2 SYDVKM. This CDR3 has 14 amino acids. The CDR3 sequence is CASSTGQGYNEQFF. In DNA, the CDR3 is TGTGCCAGCAGCACGGGACAGGGGTACAATGAGCAGTTCTTC.

The J gene is TRBJ2-5, the V gene TRBV5-1; 9 bases match TRBD2. This CDR3 has 14 residues. Trimming took 2 bases from V and 5 from J; bases not matched to a gene: 4. CDR1 is SGHRS, CDR2 YFSETQ, per germline. The CDR3 DNA reads as TGCGCCAGCAGCTTCGCCGCGGGAGGGGAGACCCAGTACTTC. Protein sequence: CASSFAAGGETQYF.

The chain links TRBV6-5 to TRBJ1-3; possible D gene TRBD1, 5 bases. CDR1 and CDR2 (germline): MNHEY, SVGAGI. The CDR3 consists of 14 residues. The germline V and J ends were trimmed by 6 bases and 0 bases, with 9 bases remaining between them. CDR3 nucleotides: TGTGCCAGCAGCCAGGGCCTCTCTGGAAACACCATATATTTT. This codes for CASSQGLSGNTIYF.

V usage is TRBV5-1 and J usage is TRBJ2-1; 8 nucleotides agree with TRBD2. The CDR3 contains 17 residues. V lost 1 base, J lost 0 bases, and 6 bases stayed unmatched. Germline assignment: CDR1 SGHRS and CDR2 YFSETQ. The CDR3, as DNA: TGCGCCAGCAGCTTGACTAGCGGTACCAGCTCCTACAATGAGCAGTTCTTC. It specifies CASSLTSGTSSYNEQFF.

This sequence joins TRBV5-1 and TRBJ1-2; a weak D match, TRBD1 (6 bases). The length of the CDR3 is 14 residues. Germline CDR1 SGHRS, CDR2 YFSETQ. V was pared by 4 bases and J by 4 bases, with 14 bases between. The CDR3 region is CASSQPTGSYGYTF. For the CDR3, the DNA is TGCGCCAGCAGCCAACCTACAGGGTCCTATGGCTACACCTTC.

As for this clone: The sample has other DNA sequences that encode this CDR3 too. The chain employs TRBV20-1 and TRBJ1-2; D ambiguous. The germline V gene encodes CDR1 DFQATT and CDR2 SNEGSKA (reference sequence). V lost 3 bases to trimming and J lost 5 bases, with 4 bases between them. CDR3 length: 10 amino acids. CDR3 in DNA: TGCAGTGCTAGCCTGTATGGCTACACCTTC. Translating it yields CSASLYGYTF.

V and J are TRBV9 and TRBJ1-5, with 7 bases lining up with TRBD1. The CDR3 sequence is 15 residues long. V lost 3 bases, J lost 6 bases, and 9 bases stayed unmatched. From germline, CDR1 is SGDLS and CDR2 YYNGEE. CDR3: CASSAGTVFSQPQHF. DNA of the CDR3: TGTGCCAGCAGCGCGGGGACAGTCTTCTCTCAGCCCCAGCATTTT. The whole variable domain, filled in from reference TRBV9 and TRBJ1-5, reads DSGVTQTPKHLITATGQRVTLRCSPRSGDLSVYWYQQSLDQGLQFLIQYYNGEERAKGNILERFSAQQFPDLHSELNLSSLELGDSALYFCASSAGTVFSQPQHFGDGTRLSIL.

The V and J genes are TRBV5-1 and TRBJ2-3, with 12 bases matching TRBD2. Germline V CDR1 and CDR2: SGHRS, YFSETQ. V lost 4 bases, J lost 0 bases, and 3 bases stayed unmatched. The CDR3 runs 16 residues. The DNA for the CDR3 is TGCGCCAGCAGCGGACTAGCGGGGACTAGCACAGATACGCAGTATTTT. This codes for CASSGLAGTSTDTQYF.

On this clone itself: The sample holds other DNA sequences that translate to the same CDR3. In nucleotides, the CDR3 is TGTGCCAGCAGCCCGGGACAGGGAGCAGATACGCAGTATTTT. Encoded protein: CASSPGQGADTQYF. The V call is TRBV7-9, the J call TRBJ2-3; TRBD1 matches at 9 bases. V was clipped by 5 bases and J by 4 bases; unmatched bases: 4. Germline V gene sequence: CDR1 SEHNR, CDR2 FQNEAQ (reference sequence). CDR3 length: 14 residues.

Concerning this clone itself: Other DNA sequences in this specimen translate into the identical CDR3. This chain joins TRBV19 and TRBJ1-5, with D uncertain. The CDR3 runs to 15 residues. From germline, CDR1 is LNHDA and CDR2 SQIVND (reference sequence). Trimming shortened V by 3 bases and J by 2 bases, and 11 bases separated the two germline ends. The CDR3 DNA follows: TGTGCCAGTAGTATCCGTCGGGGTCGCAATCAGCCCCAGCATTTT. This sequence encodes CASSIRRGRNQPQHF.

This sequence joins TRBV29-1 and TRBJ2-1; 8 nucleotides align to TRBD2. The CDR3 contains 17 residues. The junction had 21 bases not matched to a gene; V was cut back by 8 bases and J by 6 bases. Germline CDR1 SQVTM, CDR2 ANQGSEA. As DNA, the CDR3 is TGCAGCCTGCAATTCGGGGGGGGGCGACCTATGGGCAATGAGCAGTTCTTC. Protein sequence: CSLQFGGGRPMGNEQFF.

The chain is built from TRBV2 and TRBJ2-7; no firm D call. The CDR3 length is 13 residues. V dropped 2 bases and J dropped 3 bases, with 8 bases sitting between them. CDR1 and CDR2 (germline): SNHLY, FYNNEI. The CDR3 DNA follows: TGTGCCAGCAGTGAACTAGTTAACTACGAGCAGTACTTC. Residues: CASSELVNYEQYF.